The present T cell receptor beta chain was sequenced within a study of T-cell reconstitution after alpha-beta-depleted transplantation in children. This clonotype was seen a few times. The library targeted TCRbeta and was prepared with unique molecular identifiers. TCRdb independently ran MiXCR on the PCR reads; one entry per CDR3 protein. The table lists about 230,000 distinct CDR3 sequences, 8.5% to 10% of them singletons, with around 6.2% in the top ten. Germline V lookup: CDR1 SGHVS, CDR2 FNYEAQ. The V gene lost 4 bases and the J gene lost 0 bases, with 13 bases spanning the gap. The CDR3 contains 16 residues.

This receptor was taken from a human donor who donated a stem cell graft to a child with acute lymphoblastic leukemia. Sequenced here: PBMCs from the stem cell graft donor, sampled from the stem cell graft. V usage is TRBV7-6 and J usage is TRBJ1-3, with D maybe TRBD1 (5 bases). In nucleotides, the CDR3 is TGTGCCAGCAGCTCCCTGCGGGGGAGCTCTGGAAACACCATATATTTT. Amino acids: CASSSLRGSSGNTIYF.